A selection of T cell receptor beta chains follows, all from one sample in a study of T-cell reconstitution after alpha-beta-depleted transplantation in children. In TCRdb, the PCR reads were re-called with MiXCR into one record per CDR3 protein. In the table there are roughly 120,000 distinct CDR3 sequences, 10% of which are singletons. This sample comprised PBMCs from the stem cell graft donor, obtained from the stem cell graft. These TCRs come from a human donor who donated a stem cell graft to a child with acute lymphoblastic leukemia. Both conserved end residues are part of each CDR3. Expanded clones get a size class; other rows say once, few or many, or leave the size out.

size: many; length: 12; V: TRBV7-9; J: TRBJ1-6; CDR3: CASSFEYSPLHF
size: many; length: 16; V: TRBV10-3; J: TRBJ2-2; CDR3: CAISVSQTGTTGELFF
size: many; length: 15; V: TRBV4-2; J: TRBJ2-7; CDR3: CASSQEGVWGVEQYF
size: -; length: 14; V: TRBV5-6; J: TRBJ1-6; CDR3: CASNQDRGNSPLHF
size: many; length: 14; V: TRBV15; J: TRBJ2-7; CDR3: CATSRVRGVPEQYF
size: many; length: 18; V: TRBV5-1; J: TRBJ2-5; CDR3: CASSPLPPEGGTRETQYF
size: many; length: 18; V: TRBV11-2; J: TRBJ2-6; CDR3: CASRPNRGGVKGANVLTF
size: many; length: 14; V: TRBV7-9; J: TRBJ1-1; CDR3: CASSAAEGNTEAFF
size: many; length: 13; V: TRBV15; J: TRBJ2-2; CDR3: CATSNMRTGELFF
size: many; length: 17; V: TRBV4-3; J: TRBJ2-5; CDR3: CASSQEGVESSQETQYF
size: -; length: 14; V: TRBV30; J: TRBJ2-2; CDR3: CAWLGQVGTGELFF
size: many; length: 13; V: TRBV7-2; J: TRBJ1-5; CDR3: CASSLNTFQPQHF
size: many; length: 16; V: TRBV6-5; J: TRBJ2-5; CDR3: CASSPGSGGNQETQYF
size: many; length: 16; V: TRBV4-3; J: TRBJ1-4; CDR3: CASSQDRYATNEKLFF
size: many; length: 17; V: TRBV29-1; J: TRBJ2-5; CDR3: CSVEDILFGENQETQYF
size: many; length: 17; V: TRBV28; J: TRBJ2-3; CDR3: CASNRVGDPTSTDTQYF
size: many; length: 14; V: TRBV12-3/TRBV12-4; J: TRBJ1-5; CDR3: CASSRGQGNHPQHF
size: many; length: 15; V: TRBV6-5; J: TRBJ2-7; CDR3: CASSYSSGGAYEQYF
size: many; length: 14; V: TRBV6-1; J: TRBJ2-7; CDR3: CASSKDSNSYEQYF
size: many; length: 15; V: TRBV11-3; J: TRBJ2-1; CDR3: CASKSLISSYNEQFF
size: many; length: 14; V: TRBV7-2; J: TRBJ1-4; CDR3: CASSQDRVNEKLFF
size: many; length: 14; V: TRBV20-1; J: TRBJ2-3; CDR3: CSATLAGSTDTQYF
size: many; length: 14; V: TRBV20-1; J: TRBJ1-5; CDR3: CSARGETGNQPQHF
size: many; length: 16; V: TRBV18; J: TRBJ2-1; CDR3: CASSPASGQGNNEQFF
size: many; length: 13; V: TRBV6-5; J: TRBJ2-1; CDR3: CASTRDGGNEQFF
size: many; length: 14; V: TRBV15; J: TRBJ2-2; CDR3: CATSRDKRAGELFF
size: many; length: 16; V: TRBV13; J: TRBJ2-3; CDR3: CASSLGSGPLTDTQYF
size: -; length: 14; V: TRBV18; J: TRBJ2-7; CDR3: CASSSSQGRIEQYF
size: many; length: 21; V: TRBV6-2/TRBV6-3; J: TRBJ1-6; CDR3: CASSYLTPGQSTSSYNSPLHF
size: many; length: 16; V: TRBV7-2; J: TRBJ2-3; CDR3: CASSLARARGLDTQYF
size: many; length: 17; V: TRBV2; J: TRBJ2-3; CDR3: CASRATSGGADTDTQYF
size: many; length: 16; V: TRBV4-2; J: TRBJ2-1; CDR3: CASSQDGGGQDNEQFF
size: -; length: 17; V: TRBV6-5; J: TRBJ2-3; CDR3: CASSYGGGIVHTDTQYF
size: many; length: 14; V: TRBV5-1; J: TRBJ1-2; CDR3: CASSLGTARYGYTF
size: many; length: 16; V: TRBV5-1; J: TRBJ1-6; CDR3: CASSRAPDRGFLPLHF
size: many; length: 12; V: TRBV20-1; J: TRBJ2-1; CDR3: CSARGFTDEQFF
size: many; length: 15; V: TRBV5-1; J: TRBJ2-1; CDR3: CASSLTAGGPDEQFF
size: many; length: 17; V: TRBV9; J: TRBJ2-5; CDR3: CASSAKGNYRGGETQYF
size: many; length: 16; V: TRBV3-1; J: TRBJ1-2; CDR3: CASSLIGLGSNYGYTF
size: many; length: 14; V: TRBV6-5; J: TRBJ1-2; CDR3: CASSYTQVGGGYTF
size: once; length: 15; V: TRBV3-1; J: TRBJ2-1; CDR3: CASSWTSGGAGEQFF
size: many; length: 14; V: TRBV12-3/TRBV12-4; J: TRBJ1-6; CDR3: CASSPRQGWSPLHF
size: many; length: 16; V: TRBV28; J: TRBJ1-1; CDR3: CASTRLGDTVNTEAFF
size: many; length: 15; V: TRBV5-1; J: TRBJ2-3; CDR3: CASSSSGGNTDTQYF
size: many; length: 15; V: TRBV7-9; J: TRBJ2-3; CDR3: CASSRLAGGRDTQYF
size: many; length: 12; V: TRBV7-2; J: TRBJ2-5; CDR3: CASSLEGKTQYF
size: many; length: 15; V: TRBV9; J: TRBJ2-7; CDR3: CASSVGGGGNYEQYF
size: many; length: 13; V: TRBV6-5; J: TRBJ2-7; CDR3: CASSYGATYEQYF
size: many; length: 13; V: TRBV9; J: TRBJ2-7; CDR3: CASSPREGGEQYF
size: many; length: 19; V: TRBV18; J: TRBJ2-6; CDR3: CASSSIRTGGGGGANVLTF
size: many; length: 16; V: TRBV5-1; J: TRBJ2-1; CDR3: CASELEMGQGYNEQFF
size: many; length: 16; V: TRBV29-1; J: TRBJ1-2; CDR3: CSVENSESLTNYGYTF
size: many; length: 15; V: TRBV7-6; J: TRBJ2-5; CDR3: CASSLANGGQETQYF
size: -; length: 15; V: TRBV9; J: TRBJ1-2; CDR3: CASSVGTGANYGYTF
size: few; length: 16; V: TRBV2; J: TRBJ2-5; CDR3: CASTGLAGGLGETQYF
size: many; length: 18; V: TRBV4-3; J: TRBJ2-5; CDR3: CASSRIISGTGGEETQYF